Following are 25 T cell receptor beta chains from one sample sequenced in a study of blood T cell repertoires in COVID-19. Some clones are missing from TCRdb's copy, which holds only in-frame ones; the method was immunoSEQ multiplex PCR. Here the sample spans 350,000 to 400,000 clones, about nine tenths being singletons. The specimen was PBMCs or T cells enriched from blood (not recorded which). All receptors derive from a middle-aged woman who had been exposed to COVID-19.

This chain links TRBV10-1 with TRBJ2-1; 10 nucleotides align to TRBD2. The CDR3 covers 17 residues. Per the germline V gene, CDR1 is WNHNN and CDR2 is SYGVQD (reference sequence). Losses at the gene ends were 0 bases for V and 1 base for J; bases not matched to a gene: 3. In nucleotides, the CDR3 is TGCGCCAGCAGTGAGTCTAGAGCGGGGGGGTCCTACAATGAGCAGTTCTTC. Amino acids: CASSESRAGGSYNEQFF.

This sequence joins TRBV19 and TRBJ2-1, with D perhaps matching TRBD1 (5 bases). V was shortened by 5 bases and J by 4 bases, with 9 bases between the two germline ends. The germline V gene has CDR1 LNHDA and CDR2 SQIVND (reference sequence). The CDR3 covers 13 residues. In DNA, the CDR3 is TGTGCCAGTAGTCCCACAGGATACAATGAGCAGTTCTTC. As protein: CASSPTGYNEQFF.

A word on this clone: The CDR3 does not end in the conserved phenylalanine or tryptophan, so this is likely a read error. The DNA is omitted, as the CDR3 cannot be located on it reliably, and the CDR3 follows TCRdb's listing. This chain uses TRBV15 with TRBJ2-7; no check of the table's D call, TRBD1, against the DNA was made. The CDR3 is made up of 11 amino acids, end residues included. The germline V gene has CDR1 LNHNV and CDR2 YYDKDF (reference sequence). CDR3 sequence: CATSNGHRVFL.

The chain combines TRBV6-4 with TRBJ2-2; TRBD1 is a possible D gene (5 bases). There are 16 residues in the CDR3. V dropped 4 bases and J dropped 4 bases, with 16 bases sitting between them. CDR1 is MRHNA and CDR2 is SNTAGT in the germline V gene. The CDR3 DNA follows: TGTGCCAGCAGTGTAGGGGCCCCGCGGAGCACCGGGGAGCTGTTTTTT. Amino acid sequence: CASSVGAPRSTGELFF.

This chain links TRBV6-1 with TRBJ2-1; D ambiguous. The V gene's germline CDR1 is MNHNS and CDR2 SASEGT. The CDR3 has 11 residues. V shed 0 bases and J shed 12 bases, with 6 bases lying between them. The CDR3 spells CASSEAAPQFF. The CDR3 bases are TGTGCCAGCAGTGAAGCGGCTCCGCAGTTCTTC.

V usage is TRBV27 and J usage is TRBJ1-2; tentative D call: TRBD1 (5 bases). CDR1 and CDR2 (germline): MNHEY, SMNVEV (reference sequence). The CDR3 sequence is 13 residues long. The ends were cut back, 4 bases at V and 6 bases at J, with 12 bases in the middle. CDR3: CASSSTGVHGYTF. CDR3 in DNA: TGTGCCAGCAGTTCCACAGGAGTTCATGGCTACACCTTC.

The V call is TRBV19, the J call TRBJ2-7; 8 positions agree with TRBD2. CDR3 length equals 15 residues. The germline CDR1 and CDR2 sequences are LNHDA and SQIVND (reference sequence). The V gene end was trimmed by 5 bases and the J gene end by 3 bases; junction bases not matched to a gene: 9. CDR3 DNA sequence: TGTGCCAGTAGTGGGACTAGTTCTCCTGTCTACGAGCAGTACTTC. Encoded protein: CASSGTSSPVYEQYF.

This clone has only one observation. The CDR3 bases are TGTGCCAGCAGTTTGGGGTCTGCGGGGTTGCTGGGCTATGGCTACACCTTC. It yields the protein CASSLGSAGLLGYGYTF. The rearrangement uses TRBV27 and TRBJ1-2; D is unresolved. CDR3 length: 17 residues. V dropped 3 bases and J dropped 4 bases, with 21 bases sitting between them. Germline V CDR1 and CDR2: MNHEY, SMNVEV (reference sequence).

This chain uses TRBV7-6 with TRBJ2-7, with D maybe TRBD2 (5 bases). The length of the CDR3 is 15 residues. V was shortened by 4 bases and J by 2 bases, with 15 bases between the two germline ends. Germline loops: CDR1 SGHVS, CDR2 FNYEAQ. The chain's CDR3 is CASSYLSGTAYEQYF. CDR3 bases: TGTGCCAGCAGCTACCTAAGCGGCACCGCCTACGAGCAGTACTTC. Full variable domain (outside the CDR3, taken from reference TRBV7-6 and TRBJ2-7): GAGVSQSPRYKVTKRGQDVALRCDPISGHVSLYWYRQALGQGPEFLTYFNYEAQQDKSGLPNDRFSAERPEGSISTLTIQRTEQRDSAMYRCASSYLSGTAYEQYFGPGTRLTVT.

The rearrangement uses TRBV3-1 (or the pseudogene TRBV3-2) and TRBJ1-2, with D unclear. Trimming cost V 1 base and J 5 bases, with 5 bases left between them. CDR1 LGHDT and CDR2 YNNKEL come from the germline V gene (reference sequence). This CDR3 region has 12 residues. The CDR3 DNA follows: TGTGCCAGCAGCCAAGCGGGGTATGGCTACACCTTC. Protein product: CASSQAGYGYTF.

The J gene is TRBJ1-1, the V gene TRBV19; 7 bases match TRBD1. The CDR3 loop spans 14 amino acids. After removal of 6 bases from V and 3 bases from J, the junction contained 7 bases not matched to a gene. Germline V gene lookup returns CDR1 LNHDA and CDR2 SQIVND (reference sequence). CDR3 sequence (DNA): TGTGCCAGTAGCCACAGGGGTGGCGACACTGAAGCTTTCTTT. It yields the protein CASSHRGGDTEAFF.

This chain links TRBV19 with TRBJ1-5; the D gene is possibly TRBD1 (6 bases). This CDR3 has 15 residues. The germline gives CDR1 LNHDA, CDR2 SQIVND (reference sequence). Trimming took 3 bases from V and 3 from J, leaving 12 bases between them. The CDR3 DNA sequence: TGTGCCAGTAGTATCGGGCAGGGGAACAATCAGCCCCAGCATTTT. The encoded protein is CASSIGQGNNQPQHF.

The rearrangement links TRBV6-5 to TRBJ2-5, with 8 nucleotides matching TRBD1. This CDR3 is built from 16 residues. Germline loops: CDR1 MNHEY, CDR2 SVGAGI. After removal of 0 bases from V and 4 bases from J, the junction contained 7 bases not matched to a gene. CDR3 DNA sequence: TGTGCCAGCAGTTACTCGAGGGGCAGGGGGCTAGAGACCCAGTACTTC. It translates to CASSYSRGRGLETQYF.

The rearrangement links TRBV30 to TRBJ2-7; TRBD1 agrees at 7 bases. The germline V gene encodes CDR1 GTSNPN and CDR2 SVGIG (reference sequence). With 2 bases clipped from V and 2 bases from J, the junction kept 3 bases outside the gene matches. The CDR3 extends over 13 amino acids. CDR3 protein: CAWSKGQPYEQYF. As DNA, the CDR3 is TGTGCCTGGAGTAAGGGACAGCCCTACGAGCAGTACTTC. Full variable domain (remainder filled in from reference TRBV30 and TRBJ2-7): SQTIHQWPATLVQPVGSPLSLECTVEGTSNPNLYWYRQAAGRGLQLLFYSVGIGQISSEVPQNLSASRPQDRQFILSSKKLLLSDSGFYLCAWSKGQPYEQYFGPGTRLTVT.

The chain employs TRBV12-3 or TRBV12-4 and TRBJ1-5; possibly TRBD1 for D (6 bases). The CDR3 spans 13 residues. V dropped 7 bases and J dropped 4 bases, with 11 bases sitting between them. CDR3 DNA sequence: TGTGCCAGCAAACGTACAGGGAATCAGCCCCAGCATTTT. Protein product: CASKRTGNQPQHF.

This clone has only a few counts. V usage is TRBV4-1 and J usage is TRBJ2-5, with D unclear. From germline, CDR1 is MGHRA and CDR2 YSYEKL. This CDR3 spans 14 amino acids. The V gene lost 0 bases and the J gene lost 0 bases, with 5 bases spanning the gap. The CDR3 region is CASSQEFNQETQYF. As DNA, the CDR3 is TGCGCCAGCAGCCAAGAATTTAACCAAGAGACCCAGTACTTC.

The J gene is TRBJ2-1, the V gene TRBV10-2; 11 bases align to TRBD2. Germline assignment: CDR1 WSHSY and CDR2 SAAADI. V trimming: 8 bases; J trimming: 8 bases; junction bases outside the gene matches: 8. The CDR3 has 14 residues. DNA for the CDR3: TGCGCCAGCCAAATTGGACTAGCGGGCGATGAGCAGTTCTTC. Protein: CASQIGLAGDEQFF.

This chain connects TRBV21-1 to TRBJ1-5. TRBV21-1 is a pseudogene segment. CDR3 length: 18 amino acids. CDR3 sequence reads: CASSKVLGKAGGNQPQHF. CDR3 nucleotides: TGTGCCAGCAGCAAAGTATTAGGAAAGGCCGGAGGCAATCAGCCCCAGCATTTT.

This chain connects TRBV6-2 or TRBV6-3 to TRBJ2-7; maybe TRBD2 (6 bases). The length of the CDR3 is 13 residues. The germline V gene has CDR1 MNHEY and CDR2 SVGEGT. Trimming removed 5 bases from V and 3 bases from J, with 11 bases in between. DNA for the CDR3: TGTGCCAGCAGTAGCGGGTTAGGCTACGAGCAGTACTTC. This gives the protein CASSSGLGYEQYF.

V gene TRBV5-5 combines with J gene TRBJ1-1; D gene unclear. The CDR3 contains 15 residues. V lost 0 bases, J lost 1 base, and 10 bases lay in between. Germline assignment: CDR1 SGHKS and CDR2 YYEKEE (reference sequence). The CDR3 sequence is CASSLGPAGNTEAFF. The CDR3 coding sequence is TGTGCCAGCAGCTTGGGCCCCGCGGGGAACACTGAAGCTTTCTTT.

V gene TRBV9 combines with J gene TRBJ2-1, with 7 bases that match TRBD2. Germline V CDR1 and CDR2: SGDLS, YYNGEE. This CDR3 region has 15 residues. The junction had 5 bases not matched to a gene; V was cut back by 0 bases and J by 5 bases. The CDR3 DNA follows: TGTGCCAGCAGCGTAGGGAGACTAGCCCACAATGAGCAGTTCTTC. Translated: CASSVGRLAHNEQFF.

The chain has TRBV11-3 and TRBJ1-2, with TRBD1 as a possible D gene (6 bases). V lost 5 bases, J lost 4 bases, and 17 bases lay in between. The CDR3 extends over 15 amino acids. Germline loops: CDR1 SGHNT, CDR2 YENEEA. CDR3 nucleotide sequence: TGTGCCAGCAGCACGGGACATAATCCCGCCTATGGCTACACCTTC. Its translation is CASSTGHNPAYGYTF. The full variable domain, completed using reference TRBV11-3 and TRBJ1-2, is EAGVVQSPRYKIIEKKQPVAFWCNPISGHNTLYWYLQNLGQGPELLIRYENEEAVDDSQLPKDRFSAERLKGVDSTLKIQPAELGDSAVYLCASSTGHNPAYGYTFGSGTRLTVV.

This chain joins TRBV10-2 and TRBJ2-3; 9 bases agree with TRBD1. Germline CDR1 WSHSY, CDR2 SAAADI. The trim removed 3 bases at V and 1 base at J, leaving 5 bases unmatched. The CDR3 loop spans 16 amino acids. CDR3 DNA: TGCGCCAGCAGTGATGTTGGGACAGGGCGCACAGATACGCAGTATTTT. Translation gives CASSDVGTGRTDTQYF.

The rearrangement joins TRBV18 to TRBJ1-2; TRBD1 matches at 10 bases. CDR3 length: 16 residues. V was clipped by 5 bases and J by 5 bases; unmatched bases: 11. Germline CDR1 KGHSH, CDR2 LQKENI. DNA for the CDR3: TGTGCCAGCTCAGTGACAGGGGGCTCGGGTTCTTATGGCTACACCTTC. Translation gives CASSVTGGSGSYGYTF.

This chain links TRBV6-5 with TRBJ1-5; D remains unclear. The CDR3 is 13 residues long. Germline V gene data show CDR1 as MNHEY and CDR2 as SVGAGI. V lost 7 bases and J 0 bases, leaving 7 bases between the germline ends. This CDR3 is CASNDNSNQPQHF. The CDR3 DNA reads TGTGCCAGCAACGACAATAGCAATCAGCCCCAGCATTTT.